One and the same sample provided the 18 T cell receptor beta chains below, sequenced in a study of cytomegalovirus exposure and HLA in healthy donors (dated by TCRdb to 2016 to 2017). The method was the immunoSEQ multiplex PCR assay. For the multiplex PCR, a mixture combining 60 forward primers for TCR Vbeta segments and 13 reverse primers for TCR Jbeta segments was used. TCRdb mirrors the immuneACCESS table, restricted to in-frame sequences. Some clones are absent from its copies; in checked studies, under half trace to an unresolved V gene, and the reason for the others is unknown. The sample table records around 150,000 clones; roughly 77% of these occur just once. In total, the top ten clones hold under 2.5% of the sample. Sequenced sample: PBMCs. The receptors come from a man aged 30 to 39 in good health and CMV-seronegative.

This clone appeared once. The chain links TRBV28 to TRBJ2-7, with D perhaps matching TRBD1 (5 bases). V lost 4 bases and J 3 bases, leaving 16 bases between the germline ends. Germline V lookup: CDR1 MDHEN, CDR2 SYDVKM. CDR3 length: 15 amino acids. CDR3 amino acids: CASSSPPAGRYEQYF. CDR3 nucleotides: TGTGCCAGCAGTTCACCCCCAGCAGGGCGCTACGAGCAGTACTTC. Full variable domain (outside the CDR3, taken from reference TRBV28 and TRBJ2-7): DVKVTQSSRYLVKRTGEKVFLECVQDMDHENMFWYRQDPGLGLRLIYFSYDVKMKEKGDIPEGYSVSREKKERFSLILESASTNQTSMYLCASSSPPAGRYEQYFGPGTRLTVT.

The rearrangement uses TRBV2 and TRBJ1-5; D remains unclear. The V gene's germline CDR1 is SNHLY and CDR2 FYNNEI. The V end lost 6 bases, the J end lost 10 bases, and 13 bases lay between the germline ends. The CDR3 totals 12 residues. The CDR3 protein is CASSGPVYPQHF. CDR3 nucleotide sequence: TGTGCCAGCAGCGGTCCTGTATATCCCCAGCATTTT.

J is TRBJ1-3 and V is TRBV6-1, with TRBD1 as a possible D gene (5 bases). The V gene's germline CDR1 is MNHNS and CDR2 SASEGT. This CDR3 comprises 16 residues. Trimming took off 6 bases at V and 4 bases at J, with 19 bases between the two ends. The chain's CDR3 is CASREPHRRGGNTIYF. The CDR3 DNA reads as TGTGCCAGCAGGGAACCCCATAGGCGGGGGGGAAACACCATATATTTT.

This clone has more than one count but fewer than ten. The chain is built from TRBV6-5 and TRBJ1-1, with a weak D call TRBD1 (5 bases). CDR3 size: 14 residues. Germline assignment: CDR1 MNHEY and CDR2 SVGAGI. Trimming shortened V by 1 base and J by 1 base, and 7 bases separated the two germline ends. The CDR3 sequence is CASSYLTENTEAFF. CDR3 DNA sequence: TGTGCCAGCAGTTACTTGACAGAGAACACTGAAGCTTTCTTT.

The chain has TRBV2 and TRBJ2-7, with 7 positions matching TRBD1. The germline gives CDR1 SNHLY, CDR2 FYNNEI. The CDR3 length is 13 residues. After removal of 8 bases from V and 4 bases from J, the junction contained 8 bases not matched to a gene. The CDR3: CASSGQTLYEQYF. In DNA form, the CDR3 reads TGTGCCAGCTCGGGACAGACTCTTTACGAGCAGTACTTC.

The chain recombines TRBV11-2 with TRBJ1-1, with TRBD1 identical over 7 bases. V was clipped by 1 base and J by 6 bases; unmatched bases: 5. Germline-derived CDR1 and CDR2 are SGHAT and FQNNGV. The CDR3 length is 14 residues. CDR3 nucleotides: TGTGCCAGCAGCTTAGCAGGGGGTGTCGCTGAAGCTTTCTTT. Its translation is CASSLAGGVAEAFF.

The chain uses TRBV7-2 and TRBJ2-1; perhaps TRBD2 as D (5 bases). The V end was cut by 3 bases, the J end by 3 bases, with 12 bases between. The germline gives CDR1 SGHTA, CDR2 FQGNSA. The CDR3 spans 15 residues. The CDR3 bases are TGTGCCAGCAGCTTTCCGGGGAGTTACTACAATGAGCAGTTCTTC. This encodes CASSFPGSYYNEQFF.

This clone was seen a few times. The CDR3, as DNA: TGCAGCGCGACGACAGGGGGTGGCGGGGAGCTGTTTTTT. This sequence encodes CSATTGGGGELFF. The chain combines TRBV29-1 with TRBJ2-2, with 9 bases fitting TRBD1. The CDR3 runs 13 residues. The germline gives CDR1 SQVTM, CDR2 ANQGSEA. The ends lost 7 bases at V and 7 bases at J; junction bases unmatched: 7.

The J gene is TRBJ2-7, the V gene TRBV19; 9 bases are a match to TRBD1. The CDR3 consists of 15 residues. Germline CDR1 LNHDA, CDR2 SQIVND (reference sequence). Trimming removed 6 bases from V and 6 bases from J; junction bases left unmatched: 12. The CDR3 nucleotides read TGTGCCAGTAGAGCCCAACAGGGGGCGAGATCCGAGCAGTACTTC. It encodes CASRAQQGARSEQYF.

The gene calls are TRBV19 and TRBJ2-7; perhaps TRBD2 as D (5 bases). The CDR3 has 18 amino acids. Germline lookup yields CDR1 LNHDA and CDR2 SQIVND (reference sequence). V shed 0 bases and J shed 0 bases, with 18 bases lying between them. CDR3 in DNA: TGTGCCAGTAGTATAGACCATGCCGGCGGGCGAAGCTCCTACGAGCAGTACTTC. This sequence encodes CASSIDHAGGRSSYEQYF.

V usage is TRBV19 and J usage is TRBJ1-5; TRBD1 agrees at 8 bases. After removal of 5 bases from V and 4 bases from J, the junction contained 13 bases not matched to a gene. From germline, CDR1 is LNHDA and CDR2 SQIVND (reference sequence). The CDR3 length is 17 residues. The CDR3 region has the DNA TGTGCCAGTAGTGTCCGGGACAGGCCTACCCCTAATCAGCCCCAGCATTTT. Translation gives CASSVRDRPTPNQPQHF.

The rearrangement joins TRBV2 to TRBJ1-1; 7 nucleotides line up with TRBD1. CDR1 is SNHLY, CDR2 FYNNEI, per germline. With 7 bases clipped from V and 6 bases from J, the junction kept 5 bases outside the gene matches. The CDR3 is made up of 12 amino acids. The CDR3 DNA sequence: TGTGCCAGCAAACAGGGGAGCGCTGAAGCTTTCTTT. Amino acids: CASKQGSAEAFF.

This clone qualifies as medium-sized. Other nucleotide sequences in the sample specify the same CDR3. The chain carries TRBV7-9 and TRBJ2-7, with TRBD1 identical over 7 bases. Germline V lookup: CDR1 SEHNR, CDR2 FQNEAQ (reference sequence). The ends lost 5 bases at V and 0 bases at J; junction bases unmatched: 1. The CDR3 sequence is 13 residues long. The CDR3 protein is CASSRDSSYEQYF. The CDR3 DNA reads TGTGCCAGCAGCCGGGACAGCTCCTACGAGCAGTACTTC. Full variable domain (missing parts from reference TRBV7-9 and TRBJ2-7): DTGVSQNPRHKITKRGQNVTFRCDPISEHNRLYWYRQTLGQGPEFLTYFQNEAQLEKSRLLSDRFSAERPKGSFSTLEIQRTEQGDSAMYLCASSRDSSYEQYFGPGTRLTVT.

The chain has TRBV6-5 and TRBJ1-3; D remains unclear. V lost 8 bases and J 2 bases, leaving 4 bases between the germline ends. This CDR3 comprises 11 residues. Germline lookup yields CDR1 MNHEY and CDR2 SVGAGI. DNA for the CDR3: TGTGCCAGCGAGGCTGGAAACACCATATATTTT. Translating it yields CASEAGNTIYF.

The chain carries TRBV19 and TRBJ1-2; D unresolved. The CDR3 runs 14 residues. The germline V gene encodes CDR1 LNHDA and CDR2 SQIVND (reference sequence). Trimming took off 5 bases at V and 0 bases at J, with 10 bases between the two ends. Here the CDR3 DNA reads TGTGCCAGTAGTTTACAGTCCACTAACTATGGCTACACCTTC. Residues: CASSLQSTNYGYTF.

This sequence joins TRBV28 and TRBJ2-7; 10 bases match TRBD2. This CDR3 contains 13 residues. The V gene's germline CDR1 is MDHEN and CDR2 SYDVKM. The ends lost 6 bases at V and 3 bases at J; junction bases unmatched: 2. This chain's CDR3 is CASRSSGSYEQYF. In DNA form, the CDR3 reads TGTGCCAGCAGGTCTAGCGGGAGCTACGAGCAGTACTTC. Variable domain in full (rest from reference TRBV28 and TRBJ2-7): DVKVTQSSRYLVKRTGEKVFLECVQDMDHENMFWYRQDPGLGLRLIYFSYDVKMKEKGDIPEGYSVSREKKERFSLILESASTNQTSMYLCASRSSGSYEQYFGPGTRLTVT.

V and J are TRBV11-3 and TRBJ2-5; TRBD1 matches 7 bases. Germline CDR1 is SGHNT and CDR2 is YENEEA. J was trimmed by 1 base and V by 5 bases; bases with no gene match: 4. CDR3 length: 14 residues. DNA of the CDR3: TGTGCCAGCAGCCGTACAGGGGCCCAAGAGACCCAGTACTTC. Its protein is CASSRTGAQETQYF.

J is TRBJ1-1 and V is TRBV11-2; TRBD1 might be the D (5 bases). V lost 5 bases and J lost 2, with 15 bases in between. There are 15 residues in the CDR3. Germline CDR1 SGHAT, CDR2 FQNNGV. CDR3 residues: CASSPRQRPNTEAFF. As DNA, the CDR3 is TGTGCCAGCAGCCCGAGACAGAGACCAAACACTGAAGCTTTCTTT.